Below, one T cell receptor (beta chain) is given with its context. Its antigen is currently unknown. This sample was taken from a study of T cell repertoires in ileal Crohn's disease. The overall study: Surgery for a complication: stricturing in around 60%, penetrating in roughly 40%. From the resection specimen's proximal margin, biopsies were taken as MI. General study results and limits: Mucosal expansions were suggested to be mainly CD8 T cells. Clonal expansions were more frequent in active smokers than non-smokers at surgery.

Time point reported: proximal margin of the surgical specimen (macroscopically non-inflamed). Generated by immunoSEQ multiplex PCR, the TCRdb table keeps only in-frame clones and is missing some. The repertoire has approximately 3,200 clones, roughly 77% of them found once; the top ten carry around 70%. After removal of 4 bases from V and 1 base from J, the junction contained 9 bases not matched to a gene. The CDR3 spans 16 residues. Germline V lookup: CDR1 SGHRS, CDR2 YFSETQ. The rearrangement uses TRBV5-1 and TRBJ2-7; 9 bases fit TRBD2. This receptor was identified in an adult with Crohn's disease. Sequenced sample: ileal tissue. DNA for the CDR3: TGCGCCAGCAGCCCACGGGTAGCGGGGGTATCCTACGAGCAGTACTTC. It translates to CASSPRVAGVSYEQYF.